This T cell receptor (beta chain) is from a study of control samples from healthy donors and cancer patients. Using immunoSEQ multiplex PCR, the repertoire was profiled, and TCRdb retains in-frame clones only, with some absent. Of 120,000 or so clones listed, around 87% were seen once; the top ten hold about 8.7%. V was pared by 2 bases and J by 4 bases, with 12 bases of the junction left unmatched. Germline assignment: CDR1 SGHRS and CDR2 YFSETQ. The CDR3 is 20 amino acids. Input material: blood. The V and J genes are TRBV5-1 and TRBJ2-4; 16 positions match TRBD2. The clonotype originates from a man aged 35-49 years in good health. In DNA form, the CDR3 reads TGCGCCAGCAGCTTCCCCCCCGGGACTAGCGGGGGGGCCGCGAAAAACATTCAGTACTTC. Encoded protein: CASSFPPGTSGGAAKNIQYF.